This T cell receptor (beta chain) was retrieved from a study of response to subunit inactivated influenza vaccine. CDR1 and CDR2 (germline): SEHNR, FQNEAQ (reference sequence). This CDR3 contains 14 residues. V dropped 1 base and J dropped 5 bases, with 9 bases sitting between them. This clonotype was seen a few times. The antigen is not known. Overall study results and limits: Each seasonal flu vaccination may recruit only limited new T cells, authors suggested.

Each CDR3 protein is one row after TCRdb ran MiXCR on the RT-PCR reads. The sample holds 150,000 to 200,000 distinct CDR3 sequences, roughly 8.7% seen once. The rearrangement joins TRBV7-9 to TRBJ2-1; D not resolved. This clonotype was sampled from a man over 45 who received an inactivated influenza vaccine. The material was non-naive T cells sorted from PBMCs, obtained on the day of vaccination. DNA of the CDR3: TGTGCCAGCAGCTTAGGTTTAGTCGACAATGAGCAGTTCTTC. The encoded protein is CASSLGLVDNEQFF.